This TCR beta chain was sequenced in a study of breast tumors, draining lymph nodes, adjacent tissues. The study, taken as a whole, reports: Most tumor T cells seemingly derive from lymph node, then expand in tumor. Tumor T cell lymph node origin was a supported hypothesis, not proven. Tumors had less TCR diversity than lymph nodes, more than nontumor tissue.

Samples came from axillary lymph nodes draining the breast cancer. TCRdb itself ran the multiplex PCR reads through MiXCR, one entry per CDR3 protein. Of roughly 100,000 distinct CDR3 sequences listed, 30% are singletons. The CDR3 covers 13 residues. Germline CDR1 reads ENHRY; CDR2 reads SYGVKD. Deletions cut 6 bases from V and 6 bases from J, with 11 bases between. This clonotype was counted many times. Its cognate antigen is unknown. This sequence was found in a female donor with breast cancer. Some clones in this sample may be carry-over from other donors' samples. The sample taken for sequencing was axillary lymph node tissue. This chain links TRBV10-3 with TRBJ2-2, with D possibly matching TRBD2 (6 bases). This CDR3 is CAISELAAGELFF. The CDR3 DNA is TGTGCCATCAGCGAACTAGCTGCCGGGGAGCTGTTTTTT.